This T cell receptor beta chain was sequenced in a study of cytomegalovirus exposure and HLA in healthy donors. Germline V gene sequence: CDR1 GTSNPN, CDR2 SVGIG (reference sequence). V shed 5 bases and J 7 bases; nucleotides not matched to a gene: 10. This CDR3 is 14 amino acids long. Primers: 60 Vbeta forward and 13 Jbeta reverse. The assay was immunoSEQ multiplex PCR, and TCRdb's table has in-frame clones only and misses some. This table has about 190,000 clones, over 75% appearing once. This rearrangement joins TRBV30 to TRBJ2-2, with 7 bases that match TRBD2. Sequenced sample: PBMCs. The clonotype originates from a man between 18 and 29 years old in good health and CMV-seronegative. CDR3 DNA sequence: TGTGCCTGGGGAGTCGGGCTAGCGGACGGGGAGCTGTTTTTT. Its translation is CAWGVGLADGELFF.